The clone carrying this TCR beta chain was picked up a small number of times. TCRdb independently ran MiXCR on the 5' RACE reads; one entry per CDR3 protein. Here the sample spans a few hundred thousand distinct CDR3 sequences, 9.4% being singletons. These data come from a study of T-cell memory formation after mild COVID-19. From germline, CDR1 is SGHRS and CDR2 YFSETQ. V lost 4 bases, J lost 4 bases, and 12 bases lay in between. The CDR3 consists of 15 residues. The sequence was obtained from a young man who had mild COVID-19 (a few samples of this study predate the infection). Cell type and time point are not known. The chain joins TRBV5-1 to TRBJ2-6; no clear D gene. The sample comprised PBMCs or a T cell subset sorted from them (not recorded which). Here the CDR3 DNA reads TGCGCCAGCAGCCCGGACCCTCCCGGGGCCAACGTCCTGACTTTC. It encodes CASSPDPPGANVLTF. The full variable domain, its missing parts supplied by reference TRBV5-1 and TRBJ2-6, is KAGVTQTPRYLIKTRGQQVTLSCSPISGHRSVSWYQQTPGQGLQFLFEYFSETQRNKGNFPGRFSGRQFSNSRSEMNVSTLELGDSALYLCASSPDPPGANVLTFGAGSRLTVL.